Each of the 6 T cell receptor beta chains below was sequenced from the same sample in a study of blood T cells in healthy people across ages. Alongside a J-beta primer mix, a sample-barcoded 5' primer served in a second PCR lasting roughly 7 to 12 cycles. A single record per CDR3 protein comes from TCRdb applying MiXCR to the 5' RACE reads. The sample gives 540,000 or so distinct CDR3 sequences, under 30% of which show up once; 8.7% is in the top ten. The sample was also reused in another study, on T cells of mothers and their children.

The sequenced material came from blood. The receptors were sampled from a boy aged 5 to 17 in good health.

The chain couples TRBV15 to TRBJ2-3, with 7 bases aligning to TRBD2. Germline-derived CDR1 and CDR2 are LNHNV and YYDKDF (reference sequence). Unmatched junction bases numbered 9, after V lost 6 bases and J lost 3 bases. The CDR3 sequence is 15 residues long. CDR3 in amino acids: CATRDLAGVTDTQYF. For the CDR3, the DNA is TGTGCCACCAGGGACTTGGCGGGAGTGACAGATACGCAGTATTTT.

This rearrangement joins TRBV2 to TRBJ2-7, with a possible D match to TRBD2 (5 bases). There are 13 residues in the CDR3. Germline CDR1 and CDR2: SNHLY and FYNNEI. Trimming removed 7 bases from V and 6 bases from J, with 16 bases in between. For the CDR3, the DNA is TGTGCCAGCAACGGGCTAGCAGGAGGCGAGCAGTACTTC. It specifies CASNGLAGGEQYF.

The chain recombines TRBV6-4 with TRBJ1-4; D call uncertain. The ends were cut back, 8 bases at V and 8 bases at J, with 15 bases in the middle. Germline V gives CDR1 MRHNA, CDR2 SNTAGT. The CDR3 totals 13 residues. CDR3 coding DNA: TGTGCCAGCGCCGTTCTTCCCGGAGAAAAACTGTTTTTT. Translation: CASAVLPGEKLFF.

DNA for the CDR3: TGTGCCATCAGTGAGTCGGAGGTCCGAAATGAAAAACTGTTTTTT. Translation: CAISESEVRNEKLFF. The chain has TRBV10-3 and TRBJ1-4; D is unresolved. The germline V and J ends were trimmed by 0 bases and 5 bases, with 10 bases remaining between them. In germline, CDR1 is ENHRY, CDR2 SYGVKD. The CDR3 contains 15 residues.

This clonotype was seen a few times. A much larger clone is a single base away; this may be a read error. This chain connects TRBV12-3 or TRBV12-4 to TRBJ1-6, with D hard to call. The CDR3 is 12 amino acids. The CDR3 DNA follows: TGTGCCGGCAGTTTCTCGGATTCACCCCTCCACTTT. This gives the protein CAGSFSDSPLHF.

This clonotype was picked up a small number of times. The chain links TRBV7-2 to TRBJ1-4; D uncertain. The CDR3 covers 18 residues. V was shortened by 4 bases and J by 0 bases, with 18 bases between the two germline ends. Germline V CDR1 and CDR2: SGHTA, FQGNSA. The CDR3 loop reads CASSSPSGSSATNEKLFF. The CDR3 DNA reads as TGTGCCAGCAGCTCCCCTTCCGGCAGCTCAGCAACTAATGAAAAACTGTTTTTT. Variable domain in full (rest from reference TRBV7-2 and TRBJ1-4): GAGVSQSPSNKVTEKGKDVELRCDPISGHTALYWYRQSLGQGLEFLIYFQGNSAPDKSGLPSDRFSAERTGGSVSTLTIQRTQQEDSAVYLCASSSPSGSSATNEKLFFGSGTQLSVL.